Given below is one TCR beta chain in context. The method was immunoSEQ multiplex PCR; TCRdb's version includes in-frame clones alone and lacks a portion of them. The data show tens of thousands of clones, with about nine tenths seen just once and around 5% held by the top ten. This sample was included in a study of a mutant IDH1 vaccine in newly diagnosed glioma. V trimming: 2 bases; J trimming: 3 bases; junction bases outside the gene matches: 7. The CDR3 has 15 residues. Germline V gene sequence: CDR1 SGHNT, CDR2 YENEEA. The time point was: baseline, week 1 (first vaccination visit). Treatment of the sample: pre-vaccination baseline after standard-of-care therapy.

The chain recombines TRBV11-3 with TRBJ2-7, with 7 nucleotides matching TRBD1. The source was PBMCs, collected from a glioma patient treated with radiotherapy, temozolomide or both. The TCR was taken from a woman aged 40 to 50 with glioma. CDR3 region: CASSLRSGQNYEQYF. The CDR3 DNA is TGTGCCAGCAGCTTACGCTCGGGACAGAACTACGAGCAGTACTTC.